The 22 T cell receptor beta chains below come from one sample, sequenced in a study of cytomegalovirus exposure and HLA in healthy donors. The PCR had 60 Vbeta and 13 Jbeta primers. The assay was immunoSEQ multiplex PCR, and TCRdb's table has in-frame clones only and misses some. The table shows around 110,000 clones, with around 75% occurring only once. Sample: PBMCs. These TCRs come from a woman aged 18-29 years in good health and CMV-seronegative.

The chain is built from TRBV19 and TRBJ1-3; D might be TRBD1 (6 bases). The CDR3 is made up of 15 amino acids. Germline V gene lookup returns CDR1 LNHDA and CDR2 SQIVND (reference sequence). V gave up 7 bases and J gave up 4 bases, with 17 bases separating them. The CDR3 loop is CASIKGQGKGNTIYF. The CDR3, as DNA: TGTGCCAGTATCAAGGGGCAGGGGAAAGGAAACACCATATATTTT.

V and J are TRBV5-4 and TRBJ1-2, with a possible D match to TRBD1 (5 bases). Germline V lookup: CDR1 SGHNT, CDR2 YYREEE (reference sequence). The V and J ends lost 2 bases and 2 bases respectively, with 7 bases between them. The CDR3 has 13 amino acids. The CDR3 DNA is TGTGCCAGCAGCTTTCAGGGAAACTATGGCTACACCTTC. This translates into CASSFQGNYGYTF.

The chain carries TRBV5-1 and TRBJ1-1, with D unclear. Germline CDR1 SGHRS, CDR2 YFSETQ. V lost 6 bases and J 0 bases, leaving 12 bases between the germline ends. This CDR3 contains 14 residues. DNA of the CDR3: TGCGCCAGCACAGTGGACGGGGTGAACACTGAAGCTTTCTTT. Protein sequence: CASTVDGVNTEAFF.

The J gene is TRBJ1-1, the V gene TRBV10-3; D not certain. Trimming cost V 3 bases and J 3 bases, with 5 bases left between them. CDR1 is ENHRY and CDR2 is SYGVKD in the germline V gene. The CDR3 is 12 residues long. The CDR3 spells CAISDGDTEAFF. In DNA, the CDR3 is TGTGCCATCAGTGACGGTGACACTGAAGCTTTCTTT.

V and J are TRBV5-4 and TRBJ2-1; tentatively, D is TRBD1 (6 bases). With 0 bases removed from V and 3 bases from J, the gap between germline ends came to 13 bases. Germline CDR1 and CDR2: SGHNT and YYREEE (reference sequence). The CDR3 spans 16 residues. The CDR3 is CASSLERNRVYNEQFF. CDR3 bases: TGTGCCAGCAGCTTGGAAAGAAACAGGGTCTACAATGAGCAGTTCTTC. The full variable domain, with the rest looked up from reference TRBV5-4 and TRBJ2-1, is ETGVTQSPTHLIKTRGQQVTLRCSSQSGHNTVSWYQQALGQGPQFIFQYYREEENGRGNFPPRFSGLQFPNYSSELNVNALELDDSALYLCASSLERNRVYNEQFFGPGTRLTVL.

V gene TRBV27 combines with J gene TRBJ1-5, with a tentative D call TRBD1 (5 bases). Trimming left V 8 bases short and J 6 bases short, with 14 bases between. The CDR3 loop spans 13 amino acids. In germline, CDR1 is MNHEY, CDR2 SMNVEV (reference sequence). CDR3 in amino acids: CASSTSGIQPQHF. CDR3 DNA: TGTGCCAGCTCGACTTCAGGGATTCAGCCCCAGCATTTT.

This chain connects TRBV9 to TRBJ2-5, with D possibly TRBD2 on 5 matching bases. Germline V gives CDR1 SGDLS, CDR2 YYNGEE. Trimming stripped 1 base from V and 5 bases from J, with 18 bases between. The CDR3 contains 16 residues. The CDR3 region has the DNA TGTGCCAGCAGCGTATCGCCGGGGTTTGGGGAGGAGACCCAGTACTTC. Translating gives CASSVSPGFGEETQYF. Complete variable domain (other parts from reference TRBV9 and TRBJ2-5): DSGVTQTPKHLITATGQRVTLRCSPRSGDLSVYWYQQSLDQGLQFLIQYYNGEERAKGNILERFSAQQFPDLHSELNLSSLELGDSALYFCASSVSPGFGEETQYFGPGTRLLVL.

This clone has only a few counts. This chain's CDR3 is CASKSANQPQHF. For the CDR3, the DNA is TGTGCCAGCAAGTCAGCGAATCAGCCCCAGCATTTT. This chain joins TRBV28 and TRBJ1-5, with D hard to call. CDR3 size: 12 residues. V gave up 7 bases and J gave up 4 bases, with 8 bases separating them. Germline V gene data show CDR1 as MDHEN and CDR2 as SYDVKM.

This clone showed up just a few times. V usage is TRBV6-6 and J usage is TRBJ1-2; possibly TRBD1 for D (6 bases). Germline V gene data show CDR1 as MNHNY and CDR2 as SVGAGI (reference sequence). Trimming cost V 6 bases and J 6 bases, with 11 bases left between them. There are 12 residues in the CDR3. This CDR3 is CASRTRQDGYTF. The DNA of the CDR3 is TGTGCCAGCAGAACTCGACAGGATGGCTACACCTTC.

The V call is TRBV7-3, the J call TRBJ2-3; 11 bases are a match to TRBD2. Germline assignment: CDR1 SGHTA and CDR2 FQGTGA. This CDR3 is 15 amino acids long. With 5 bases clipped from V and 8 bases from J, the junction kept 9 bases outside the gene matches. The CDR3 DNA follows: TGTGCCAGCAGCCCATCAGGGACTAGCGGAAGTACGCAGTATTTT. Translation gives CASSPSGTSGSTQYF.

The CDR3 DNA reads TGCGCCAGCAGTGAAATTAGCAAAACAGATACGCAGTATTTT. This translates into CASSEISKTDTQYF. The chain combines TRBV10-1 with TRBJ2-3; D is uncertain. V was trimmed by 3 bases and J by 3 bases, leaving 10 bases between them. The CDR3 totals 14 residues. Germline V gene sequence: CDR1 WNHNN, CDR2 SYGVQD (reference sequence).

The genes are TRBV15 and TRBJ2-7, with a weak D call TRBD1 (5 bases). Trimming pared 4 bases from V and 2 bases from J, leaving 15 bases between. The CDR3 is 15 amino acids. Looked up from germline, CDR1 is LNHNV and CDR2 is YYDKDF (reference sequence). CDR3 nucleotide sequence: TGTGCCACCAGCACTGGCCAGGGATTGACCTACGAGCAGTACTTC. This encodes CATSTGQGLTYEQYF.

The chain recombines TRBV9 with TRBJ1-1; D call uncertain. V was trimmed by 0 bases and J by 2 bases, leaving 8 bases between them. Germline V CDR1 and CDR2: SGDLS, YYNGEE. This CDR3 region has 14 residues. DNA for the CDR3: TGTGCCAGCAGCGTAGGGGCGATCAACACTGAAGCTTTCTTT. It is translated as CASSVGAINTEAFF.

V gene TRBV5-1 combines with J gene TRBJ1-2, with 7 bases identical to TRBD1. This CDR3 comprises 13 residues. With 5 bases clipped from V and 7 bases from J, the junction kept 8 bases outside the gene matches. CDR1 and CDR2 (germline): SGHRS, YFSETQ. The CDR3 reads CASSTGVSGGYTF. As DNA, the CDR3 is TGCGCCAGCAGTACAGGGGTTTCAGGTGGCTACACCTTC.

V is TRBV10-3 and J is TRBJ2-5; D might be TRBD2 (5 bases). This CDR3 region has 13 residues. The V and J ends lost 11 bases and 2 bases respectively, with 15 bases between them. From germline, CDR1 is ENHRY and CDR2 SYGVKD. The CDR3 loop is CASLGAGQETQYF. In nucleotides, the CDR3 is TGTGCCTCACTGGGAGCCGGGCAAGAGACCCAGTACTTC.

The chain uses TRBV30 and TRBJ1-4; TRBD1 matches at 8 bases. The CDR3 totals 15 residues. V lost 2 bases, J lost 8 bases, and 10 bases stayed unmatched. Germline V gene lookup returns CDR1 GTSNPN and CDR2 SVGIG (reference sequence). CDR3 nucleotides: TGTGCCTGGAGTCCCCGGACAGGGCAGGGGGAAAAACTGTTTTTT. Amino acid sequence: CAWSPRTGQGEKLFF.

This clone has only one observation. The rearrangement links TRBV5-5 to TRBJ2-5; TRBD1 is a possible D gene (5 bases). CDR3 length: 14 residues. The V and J ends lost 0 bases and 4 bases respectively, with 10 bases between them. Germline V gives CDR1 SGHKS, CDR2 YYEKEE (reference sequence). The CDR3 protein is CASSLEQATETQYF. In DNA form, the CDR3 reads TGTGCCAGCAGCTTGGAACAGGCTACAGAGACCCAGTACTTC.

The J gene is TRBJ2-1, the V gene TRBV7-6; the D is unclear. CDR1 and CDR2 (germline): SGHVS, FNYEAQ. CDR3 length: 14 amino acids. V lost 2 bases to trimming and J lost 1 base, with 6 bases between them. The CDR3 sequence: CASSLSQSYNEQFF. The CDR3 DNA reads TGTGCCAGCAGCTTAAGTCAGTCCTACAATGAGCAGTTCTTC.

The chain links TRBV18 to TRBJ1-1, with D possibly being TRBD1 (5 bases). The V and J ends lost 2 bases and 4 bases respectively, with 11 bases between them. The germline V gene has CDR1 KGHSH and CDR2 LQKENI. The CDR3 runs 14 residues. CDR3 protein: CASSPGAALTEAFF. The CDR3 DNA follows: TGTGCCAGCTCACCAGGGGCTGCTCTCACTGAAGCTTTCTTT.

This clone was counted between two and nine times. The rearrangement joins TRBV27 to TRBJ1-2; the D gene is possibly TRBD1 (5 bases). Germline CDR1 is MNHEY and CDR2 is SMNVEV (reference sequence). V shed 6 bases and J shed 0 bases, with 14 bases lying between them. This CDR3 has 15 amino acids. The CDR3 loop reads CASSRMGGTNYGYTF. The DNA of the CDR3 is TGTGCCAGCAGCCGAATGGGGGGGACTAACTATGGCTACACCTTC.

This rearrangement joins TRBV9 to TRBJ2-2; D remains ambiguous. V was clipped by 0 bases and J by 4 bases, with 13 bases between them. Germline V gene lookup returns CDR1 SGDLS and CDR2 YYNGEE. CDR3 length: 16 residues. CDR3 region: CASSVARLPSTGELFF. The DNA of the CDR3 is TGTGCCAGCAGCGTAGCTCGTCTACCGAGCACCGGGGAGCTGTTTTTT.

This clone occurred a few times. This rearrangement joins TRBV14 to TRBJ1-1; 7 bases fit TRBD1. Germline-derived CDR1 and CDR2 are SGHDN and FVKESK. This CDR3 is 13 amino acids long. Trimming at V came to 0 bases and at J to 7 bases, leaving 2 bases not matched to a gene. The CDR3 loop reads CASSQDNRGEAFF. The CDR3 DNA is TGTGCCAGCAGCCAAGATAACAGGGGTGAAGCTTTCTTT.